A selection of T cell receptor beta chains follows, all from one sample in a study of CD8 T cells in Susac syndrome. TCRdb processed the immunoSEQ multiplex PCR reads anew with MiXCR; each CDR3 protein has one entry. Of approximately 230,000 distinct CDR3 sequences in the sample, roughly 93% are singletons; the top ten hold around 0.07%. Input material: CD4+ T cells from PBMCs. These receptors all stem from a human donor with multiple sclerosis. Both conserved end residues are part of each CDR3. The D gene is left open where the match is weak. Some rows mark clone size as missing; the rest say once, few, many or name a class of expanded clone.

V gene: TRBV19
clone size: .
D gene: TRBD1
J gene: TRBJ2-1
CDR3 DNA: TGTGCCAGTAGTACGGATCATCGACAGGGGGTCGAGCAGTTCTTC
CDR3 protein: CASSTDHRQGVEQFF

V gene: TRBV23-1
clone size: .
D gene: .
J gene: TRBJ1-5
CDR3 DNA: TGCGCCAGCAGCCGAACAGGGTATTATAGCAATCAGCCCCAGCATTTT
CDR3 protein: CASSRTGYYSNQPQHF

V gene: TRBV5-1
clone size: .
D gene: .
J gene: TRBJ2-7
CDR3 DNA: TGCGCCAGCAGCTTGTTACCCGGGACAACAACCTCCTACGAGCAGTACTTC
CDR3 protein: CASSLLPGTTTSYEQYF

V gene: TRBV13
clone size: .
D gene: .
J gene: TRBJ1-6
CDR3 DNA: TGTGCCAGCAGCTTAGGACGGGGTTCACCCCTCCACTTT
CDR3 protein: CASSLGRGSPLHF

V gene: TRBV29-1
clone size: .
D gene: .
J gene: TRBJ2-5
CDR3 DNA: TGCAGCGTTGGACAGAAGGAAGAGACCCAGTACTTC
CDR3 protein: CSVGQKEETQYF

V gene: TRBV29-1
clone size: .
D gene: TRBD1
J gene: TRBJ1-5
CDR3 DNA: TGCAGCGCCCGGGCCGACAGGGAGGATCAGCCCCAGCATTTT
CDR3 protein: CSARADREDQPQHF

V gene: TRBV7-2
clone size: .
D gene: .
J gene: TRBJ2-1
CDR3 DNA: TGTGCCAGCAGTTTCTCCACCCGGGGGGAGCAGTTCTTC
CDR3 protein: CASSFSTRGEQFF

V gene: TRBV30
clone size: once
D gene: TRBD1
J gene: TRBJ1-4
CDR3 DNA: TGCGGTGCCTCTGAACAGGGGGCGTATGAAAAACTGTTTTTT
CDR3 protein: CGASEQGAYEKLFF

V gene: TRBV5-1
clone size: .
D gene: TRBD2
J gene: TRBJ2-1
CDR3 DNA: TGCGCCAGCAGCTTGACTAGCGTCAATGAGCAGTTCTTC
CDR3 protein: CASSLTSVNEQFF

V gene: TRBV27
clone size: .
D gene: .
J gene: TRBJ1-1
CDR3 DNA: TGTGCCAGCAAAAGGGGCACTAAGAACACTGAAGCTTTCTTT
CDR3 protein: CASKRGTKNTEAFF

V gene: TRBV5-4
clone size: .
D gene: TRBD2
J gene: TRBJ2-5
CDR3 DNA: TGTGCCAGCAGCCCGGGGACTAGCGGGCGGTCAGGAGAGACCCAGTACTTC
CDR3 protein: CASSPGTSGRSGETQYF

V gene: TRBV6-2/TRBV6-3
clone size: .
D gene: TRBD1
J gene: TRBJ1-1
CDR3 DNA: TGTGCCAGCAGTTACATGGGACAGCCGAACACTGAAGCTTTCTTT
CDR3 protein: CASSYMGQPNTEAFF

V gene: TRBV20-1
clone size: .
D gene: TRBD1
J gene: TRBJ1-4
CDR3 DNA: TGCAGTGCACATACAGGGGATGAAAAACTGTTTTTT
CDR3 protein: CSAHTGDEKLFF

V gene: TRBV29-1
clone size: .
D gene: .
J gene: TRBJ1-1
CDR3 DNA: TGCAGCGAAGTGGACAAGAACACTGAAGCTTTCTTT
CDR3 protein: CSEVDKNTEAFF

V gene: TRBV6-4
clone size: .
D gene: TRBD2
J gene: TRBJ2-1
CDR3 DNA: TGTGCCCATACAACTAGCGGGGTCCCCAATGAGCAGTTCTTC
CDR3 protein: CAHTTSGVPNEQFF

V gene: TRBV20-1
clone size: .
D gene: TRBD2
J gene: TRBJ2-5
CDR3 DNA: TGCAGTGCTCCACGGACTAGCGGGGTGGGGACCCAGTACTTC
CDR3 protein: CSAPRTSGVGTQYF

V gene: TRBV7-9
clone size: .
D gene: .
J gene: TRBJ2-3
CDR3 DNA: TGTGCCAGCAGCTCTACAGGGTACACAGATACGCAGTATTTT
CDR3 protein: CASSSTGYTDTQYF

V gene: TRBV7-2
clone size: .
D gene: .
J gene: TRBJ2-1
CDR3 DNA: TGTGCCAGCAGCCAGGCCAATGAGCAGTTCTTC
CDR3 protein: CASSQANEQFF

V gene: TRBV2
clone size: .
D gene: TRBD1
J gene: TRBJ2-3
CDR3 DNA: TGTGCCAGCAGTGAACAGGGGGGCACAGATACGCAGTATTTT
CDR3 protein: CASSEQGGTDTQYF

V gene: TRBV28
clone size: .
D gene: TRBD1
J gene: TRBJ2-7
CDR3 DNA: TGTGCCAGCAGATCCCGACAGGGGTTTTCCTACGAGCAGTACTTC
CDR3 protein: CASRSRQGFSYEQYF

V gene: TRBV7-9
clone size: .
D gene: TRBD1
J gene: TRBJ1-2
CDR3 DNA: TGTGCCAGCAGCTCCTCAACAGGGGGCGCCGGCTATGGCTACACCTTC
CDR3 protein: CASSSSTGGAGYGYTF

V gene: TRBV18
clone size: .
D gene: .
J gene: TRBJ1-3
CDR3 DNA: TGTGCCAGCTCAAGTACGGGCAGTGGGGCTGGAAACACCATATATTTT
CDR3 protein: CASSSTGSGAGNTIYF

V gene: TRBV2
clone size: .
D gene: TRBD2
J gene: TRBJ2-5
CDR3 DNA: TGTGCCAGCAGTGTGACTAGCGGGAAGCTCCAAGAGACCCAGTACTTC
CDR3 protein: CASSVTSGKLQETQYF

V gene: TRBV6-2/TRBV6-3
clone size: .
D gene: .
J gene: TRBJ2-4
CDR3 DNA: TGTGCCAGCAGTTATTCGACAGGGCGGGGAACGTACTTC
CDR3 protein: CASSYSTGRGTYF

V gene: TRBV4-2
clone size: .
D gene: .
J gene: TRBJ1-1
CDR3 DNA: TGTGCCAGCAGCCAAGATGACACTGAAGCTTTCTTT
CDR3 protein: CASSQDDTEAFF

V gene: TRBV29-1
clone size: .
D gene: .
J gene: TRBJ2-7
CDR3 DNA: TGCAGCGCCATTACTAACGGCTACGAGCAGTACTTC
CDR3 protein: CSAITNGYEQYF

V gene: TRBV19
clone size: .
D gene: .
J gene: TRBJ2-2
CDR3 DNA: TGTGCCAGTAGTCCCCGGACGGAAAGGGGCGGGGAGCTGTTTTTT
CDR3 protein: CASSPRTERGGELFF

V gene: TRBV6-2/TRBV6-3
clone size: .
D gene: TRBD1
J gene: TRBJ1-5
CDR3 DNA: TGTGCCAGCAGTTGGACAGGGGGGTTCGATCAGCCCCAGCATTTT
CDR3 protein: CASSWTGGFDQPQHF

V gene: TRBV24-1
clone size: .
D gene: TRBD2
J gene: TRBJ2-1
CDR3 DNA: TGTGCCACCAGTGAACCGGGACTAGCGGGACTAGAGCAGTTCTTC
CDR3 protein: CATSEPGLAGLEQFF

V gene: TRBV2
clone size: once
D gene: TRBD2
J gene: TRBJ2-5
CDR3 DNA: TGTGCCAGCAGACCCTCAGCGGGAGGAAGGGGAGAGACCCAGTACTTC
CDR3 protein: CASRPSAGGRGETQYF

V gene: TRBV19
clone size: .
D gene: TRBD1
J gene: TRBJ1-1
CDR3 DNA: TGTGCCAGTAGTCGACAGGGAAGGGACACTGAAGCTTTCTTT
CDR3 protein: CASSRQGRDTEAFF

V gene: TRBV5-1
clone size: .
D gene: .
J gene: TRBJ2-1
CDR3 DNA: TGCGCCAGCAGCTTGGGGAGGGACAATGAGCAGTTCTTC
CDR3 protein: CASSLGRDNEQFF

V gene: TRBV28
clone size: .
D gene: TRBD1
J gene: TRBJ1-6
CDR3 DNA: TGTGCCAGCAGTGGGACAGGTTTCGATAATTCACCCCTCCACTTT
CDR3 protein: CASSGTGFDNSPLHF

V gene: TRBV5-4
clone size: .
D gene: .
J gene: TRBJ2-5
CDR3 DNA: TGTGCCAGCAGCCCGCGAGGGACGCGGGAGACCCAGTACTTC
CDR3 protein: CASSPRGTRETQYF

V gene: TRBV28
clone size: .
D gene: .
J gene: TRBJ2-6
CDR3 DNA: TGTGCCAGCAGTTTAGGACAGTCTGGGGCCAACGTCCTGACTTTC
CDR3 protein: CASSLGQSGANVLTF

V gene: TRBV24-1
clone size: .
D gene: TRBD1
J gene: TRBJ2-5
CDR3 DNA: TGTGCCACCAGTGCCCCGTCAAGGGGGCGCGAGGCCCAGTACTTC
CDR3 protein: CATSAPSRGREAQYF

V gene: TRBV30
clone size: .
D gene: TRBD1
J gene: TRBJ1-1
CDR3 DNA: TGTGCCTGGAGAGACAGGGGGCGAAACACTGAAGCTTTCTTT
CDR3 protein: CAWRDRGRNTEAFF

V gene: TRBV20-1
clone size: .
D gene: .
J gene: TRBJ1-1
CDR3 DNA: TGCAGTGCTGACTCAGGGGCCCCGATCGACTTCATGAACACTGAAGCTTTCTTT
CDR3 protein: CSADSGAPIDFMNTEAFF

V gene: TRBV3-1
clone size: .
D gene: .
J gene: TRBJ1-5
CDR3 DNA: TGTGCCAGCAGCCCAAAACCCGGGTCTAGCAATCAGCCCCAGCATTTT
CDR3 protein: CASSPKPGSSNQPQHF

V gene: TRBV20-1
clone size: .
D gene: TRBD2
J gene: TRBJ2-3
CDR3 DNA: TGCAGTGCTACGGGCCAGCGGGGGAACACAGATACGCAGTATTTT
CDR3 protein: CSATGQRGNTDTQYF

V gene: TRBV2
clone size: .
D gene: TRBD2
J gene: TRBJ2-1
CDR3 DNA: TGTGCCAGCAGTGCCGGGACTAGCGGGACTGAGCAGTTCTTC
CDR3 protein: CASSAGTSGTEQFF

V gene: TRBV4-1
clone size: .
D gene: .
J gene: TRBJ1-2
CDR3 DNA: TGCGCCAGCAGCCAAGGCGAGGGGCGTAACTATGGCCACACCTTC
CDR3 protein: CASSQGEGRNYGHTF

V gene: TRBV30
clone size: .
D gene: .
J gene: TRBJ1-2
CDR3 DNA: TGTGCCTGGAGTGTATTACAGACAGGCTACACCTTC
CDR3 protein: CAWSVLQTGYTF

V gene: TRBV5-6
clone size: .
D gene: .
J gene: TRBJ1-5
CDR3 DNA: TGTGCCAGCAGCTTGGGGTCGCGGAGCAATCAGCCCCAGCATTTT
CDR3 protein: CASSLGSRSNQPQHF

V gene: TRBV7-8
clone size: .
D gene: .
J gene: TRBJ2-3
CDR3 DNA: TGTGCCAGCAGCTCTGTAGATACGCAGTATTTT
CDR3 protein: CASSSVDTQYF

V gene: TRBV6-1
clone size: .
D gene: .
J gene: TRBJ1-1
CDR3 DNA: TGTGCCAGCAGTGAAATGAACGCGAACACTGAAGCTTTCTTT
CDR3 protein: CASSEMNANTEAFF

V gene: TRBV30
clone size: .
D gene: .
J gene: TRBJ2-5
CDR3 DNA: TGTGCCTGGAGTGTGGACGGCGGGGAGACCCAGTACTTC
CDR3 protein: CAWSVDGGETQYF

V gene: TRBV29-1
clone size: .
D gene: .
J gene: TRBJ1-4
CDR3 DNA: TGCAGCGTTAGTTTGGGGGCCGGTGAAAAACTGTTTTTT
CDR3 protein: CSVSLGAGEKLFF

V gene: TRBV12-3/TRBV12-4
clone size: .
D gene: TRBD1
J gene: TRBJ2-1
CDR3 DNA: TGTGCCAGCACCATGGACAGGGGAGGATTCAATGAGCAGTTCTTC
CDR3 protein: CASTMDRGGFNEQFF

V gene: TRBV20-1
clone size: .
D gene: .
J gene: TRBJ1-1
CDR3 DNA: TGCAGTGCTCCACGTCCCTTGGGGGGCGTCATGAACACTGAAGCTTTCTTT
CDR3 protein: CSAPRPLGGVMNTEAFF

V gene: TRBV15
clone size: once
D gene: TRBD2
J gene: TRBJ2-1
CDR3 DNA: TGTGCCACCAGCCGCGGCGGGGGGGGATACAATGAGCAGTTCTTC
CDR3 protein: CATSRGGGGYNEQFF

V gene: TRBV9
clone size: .
D gene: .
J gene: TRBJ2-3
CDR3 DNA: TGTGCCAGCAGCGTAGAGGGCACCACAGATACGCAGTATTTT
CDR3 protein: CASSVEGTTDTQYF

V gene: TRBV7-8
clone size: .
D gene: .
J gene: TRBJ1-4
CDR3 DNA: TGTGCCAGCAGCTTAGGGTGGAGGGGCAACGATGAAAAACTGTTTTTT
CDR3 protein: CASSLGWRGNDEKLFF

V gene: TRBV4-1
clone size: .
D gene: .
J gene: TRBJ2-1
CDR3 DNA: TGCGCCAGCAGCCCACCGACTGAAAACAATGAGCAGTTCTTC
CDR3 protein: CASSPPTENNEQFF

V gene: TRBV12-3/TRBV12-4
clone size: .
D gene: .
J gene: TRBJ1-1
CDR3 DNA: TGTGCCAGCAGTTTAGCGAGGGTACCCAAAGTTGAAGCTTTCTTT
CDR3 protein: CASSLARVPKVEAFF

V gene: TRBV7-9
clone size: .
D gene: .
J gene: TRBJ2-5
CDR3 DNA: TGTGCCAGCAGCCTACACAGGGTCGGCCAAGAGACCCAGTACTTC
CDR3 protein: CASSLHRVGQETQYF

V gene: TRBV3-1
clone size: .
D gene: .
J gene: TRBJ1-6
CDR3 DNA: TGTGCCAGCAGCCAATTGGGGCTTCAGAATTCACCCCTCCACTTT
CDR3 protein: CASSQLGLQNSPLHF

V gene: TRBV27
clone size: .
D gene: .
J gene: TRBJ1-1
CDR3 DNA: TGTGCCAGTCGGACGGGGGCGGGAAACACTGAAGCTTTCTTT
CDR3 protein: CASRTGAGNTEAFF

V gene: TRBV7-9
clone size: .
D gene: .
J gene: TRBJ2-7
CDR3 DNA: TGTGCCAGCAGCAAGGGTACAGGGTTGGGAACTTACGAGCAGTACTTC
CDR3 protein: CASSKGTGLGTYEQYF